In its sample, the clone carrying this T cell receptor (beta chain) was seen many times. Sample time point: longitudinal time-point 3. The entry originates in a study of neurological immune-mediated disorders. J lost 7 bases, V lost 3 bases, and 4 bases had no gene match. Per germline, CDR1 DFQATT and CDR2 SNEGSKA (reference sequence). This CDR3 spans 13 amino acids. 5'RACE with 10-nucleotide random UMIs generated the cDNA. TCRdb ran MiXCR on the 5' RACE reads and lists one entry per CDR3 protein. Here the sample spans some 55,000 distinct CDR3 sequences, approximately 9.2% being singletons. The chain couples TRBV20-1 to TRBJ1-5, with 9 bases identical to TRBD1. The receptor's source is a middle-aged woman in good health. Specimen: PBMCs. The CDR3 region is CSARGQGGQPQHF. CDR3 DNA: TGCAGTGCTAGGGGACAGGGCGGGCAGCCCCAGCATTTT.